This entry concerns a single T cell receptor (beta chain). Its target is not known. Starting material of approximately 500 ng total RNA yielded TCR beta cDNA via a constant-region primer. Each TCR beta library was derived from three nested multiplex PCR rounds that employed slightly modified ARM-PCR. Researchers ran the first two PCR rounds for ten to eleven cycles each with TRBV1-TRBV30 forward primers and a C-beta reverse primer. TCRdb redid the calling of the multiplex PCR reads with MiXCR, one entry per CDR3 protein. The sample yields approximately 330,000 distinct CDR3 sequences, around three fifths seen once. The data originate from a study of tumor-infiltrating lymphocytes in primary liver carcinoma. Study findings and constraints: Tumors carried a top-250-clone fraction significantly exceeding that of blood (p = 0.039).

The CDR3 loop spans 16 amino acids. CDR1 and CDR2 from the germline V gene are MNHNS and SASEGT. V shed 2 bases and J 10 bases; nucleotides not matched to a gene: 10. Blood RNA originated from unsorted whole blood, with germline DNA additionally extracted. No treatment had been given to the patients, who were chronically infected with HBV. The specimen was peripheral blood. This sequence joins TRBV6-1 and TRBJ1-6; 8 bases fit TRBD1. The TCR sequence derives from a man aged 40-49 years with primary liver carcinoma and hepatitis B virus infection. Here the CDR3 reads CASSEKVARGPSPLHF. As DNA, the CDR3 is TGTGCCAGCAGTGAAAAAGTGGCCAGGGGGCCATCACCCCTCCACTTT.